These 10 T cell receptor beta chains share one sample of origin, sequenced in a study of T cells in Graves' hyperthyroidism and ophthalmopathy. Template material for amplifying TCR beta CDR3 regions consisted of RNA transcripts. The TCR CDR3 was amplified in a first-round RT-PCR using the HTBI primer set. TCRdb analysed the multiplex PCR reads with MiXCR anew, one entry per CDR3 protein. The sample has hundreds of thousands of distinct CDR3 sequences; around 14% are singletons. What was sequenced was blood. The source is a woman aged 18-29 years with Graves' hyperthyroidism.

This clonotype was recorded many times. This chain joins TRBV11-2 and TRBJ2-5; 11 nucleotides line up with TRBD2. Germline-derived CDR1 and CDR2 are SGHAT and FQNNGV. J was trimmed by 2 bases and V by 5 bases; bases with no gene match: 4. The CDR3 covers 15 residues. In DNA form, the CDR3 reads TGTGCCAGCAGCCCCGGGACTAGCGGACAAGAGACCCAGTACTTC. It is translated as CASSPGTSGQETQYF.

The table lists this clonotype with a count of one. The gene calls are TRBV5-1 and TRBJ2-5, with D tentatively TRBD2 (6 bases). This CDR3 has 14 amino acids. Germline CDR1 and CDR2: SGHRS and YFSETQ. With 4 bases removed from V and 1 base from J, the gap between germline ends came to 11 bases. For the CDR3, the DNA is TGCGCCAGCAGCGGGGGGATAATCCAAGAGACCCAGTACTTC. The encoded protein is CASSGGIIQETQYF. The full variable domain, its missing parts supplied by reference TRBV5-1 and TRBJ2-5, is KAGVTQTPRYLIKTRGQQVTLSCSPISGHRSVSWYQQTPGQGLQFLFEYFSETQRNKGNFPGRFSGRQFSNSRSEMNVSTLELGDSALYLCASSGGIIQETQYFGPGTRLLVL.

The V call is TRBV28, the J call TRBJ2-7; 8 bases fit TRBD2. From germline, CDR1 is MDHEN and CDR2 SYDVKM. The CDR3 contains 17 residues. Trimming cost V 4 bases and J 5 bases; bases outside gene matches: 16. The CDR3 protein is CASSSMTRRGANNEQYF. CDR3 coding DNA: TGTGCCAGCAGTTCCATGACTCGGCGGGGGGCAAATAACGAGCAGTACTTC.

This clonotype was counted ten times or more. The V and J genes are TRBV5-6 and TRBJ1-5; 10 nucleotides agree with TRBD1. With V trimmed by 3 bases and J by 6 bases, 6 bases remained unmatched. The CDR3 contains 15 residues. CDR1 SGHDT and CDR2 YYEEEE come from the germline V gene. The CDR3 loop is CASSSGTGDLQPQHF. The CDR3 coding sequence is TGTGCCAGCAGCTCCGGGACAGGGGACCTTCAGCCCCAGCATTTT.

V usage is TRBV20-1 and J usage is TRBJ1-1; D not certain. The CDR3 spans 14 residues. The V end lost 0 bases, the J end lost 1 base, and 9 bases lay between the germline ends. Germline V lookup: CDR1 DFQATT, CDR2 SNEGSKA (reference sequence). The CDR3 is CSARDRKGNTEAFF. The CDR3 bases are TGCAGTGCTAGAGACCGAAAGGGGAACACTGAAGCTTTCTTT.

This clonotype was recorded at least ten times. The chain carries TRBV6-1 and TRBJ2-3; D is perhaps TRBD2 (6 bases). The CDR3 has 14 residues. Germline V gene data show CDR1 as MNHNS and CDR2 as SASEGT. Between the trimmed V and J ends, which lost 5 bases and 0 bases, there was a span of 9 bases. The CDR3 nucleotides are TGTGCCAGCAGTTATGGGGGGAGCACAGATACGCAGTATTTT. Its translation: CASSYGGSTDTQYF.

Notes on this clonotype: A much larger clone is a single base away; this may be a read error. The chain links TRBV20-1 to TRBJ2-3; 10 positions agree with TRBD2. The CDR3 consists of 12 residues. The J segment lost 10 bases and the V segment lost 3 bases, leaving 4 bases of the junction unmatched. Germline V CDR1 and CDR2: DFQATT, SNEGSKA (reference sequence). CDR3 DNA: TGCAGTGCTAGCAACGGGACTAGCGCGCAGTATTTT. It is translated as CSASNGTSAQYF.

This clonotype was counted many times. The chain couples TRBV2 to TRBJ2-5, with a possible D match to TRBD1 (6 bases). V was cut by 9 bases and J by 1 base, with 18 bases left in between. This CDR3 has 15 residues. The germline V gene has CDR1 SNHLY and CDR2 FYNNEI. CDR3 amino acids: CARSEDSEIQETQYF. The CDR3 DNA follows: TGTGCCAGAAGCGAGGACAGTGAAATCCAAGAGACCCAGTACTTC.

This clonotype occurred many times. The genes are TRBV29-1 and TRBJ1-2; 9 nucleotides agree with TRBD1. From germline, CDR1 is SQVTM and CDR2 ANQGSEA. The V gene end was trimmed by 4 bases and the J gene end by 8 bases; junction bases not matched to a gene: 5. The CDR3 has 12 amino acids. CDR3 protein: CSVALDRGGYTF. Written as DNA, the CDR3 is TGCAGCGTTGCTTTGGACAGGGGCGGCTACACCTTC.

This clonotype was seen a few times. The V and J genes are TRBV6-6 and TRBJ2-4; D gene ambiguous. V dropped 2 bases and J dropped 1 base, with 6 bases sitting between them. The CDR3 runs to 14 residues. CDR1 is MNHNY and CDR2 is SVGAGI in the germline V gene (reference sequence). Here the CDR3 reads CASSYASAKNIQYF. The DNA for the CDR3 is TGTGCCAGCAGTTACGCAAGCGCCAAAAACATTCAGTACTTC.